This TCR beta chain was sequenced for a study of T cell responses to AZD1222 COVID-19 vaccine (dated by TCRdb to the early 2020s). For the wider study: AZD1222 recipients given second doses at about 4 weeks or at about 12 weeks were pooled, since spike-specific TCR depth and breadth were not found to differ between the two schedules. TCR sequencing covered 233 trial participants: 200 to 220 given two doses of AZD1222 and 26 given two doses of MenACWY control vaccine. Enrollment into the trials was organized by age into subgroups of 18-55, 56-69 and 70-plus years, and those subgroups contained roughly 150, 30 and 60 TCR-sequenced participants, respectively. Here is what the overall study found, with its caveats: Epitopes outside the regions mutated in the B.1.351 and B.1.1.7 variants were reportedly recognized by nearly half of the unique spike-specific TCRs. Participants were mostly white British and included more females than males, and it was suggested by the authors that clonal diversity may have been underestimated. Because no day 14 peak-response samples were available, repertoires were characterized only after the peak T cell response. In the small 56-69-year group, the increase in depth fell short of significance, most likely because of low power. CD4 TCRs associated with the vaccine covered the entire spike protein, and the dominant responses were in regions 160-218 and 743-854. After two AZD1222 doses, spike-specific TCR breadth and depth were significantly higher than at day 0 and than in MenACWY recipients. Only six AZD1222 recipients were SARS-CoV-2 seropositive at baseline, limiting conclusions about previously exposed vaccinees.

The CDR3, cysteine through phenylalanine, is 15 amino acids long. The retained sequence is limited to the CDR3, 45 bases, with the frame set at the first base. Relative to germline, V is missing 4 bases and J is missing 5 bases, with 5 bases of the junction outside any gene match. For CDR1 and CDR2, the germline V gene (reference sequence) lists LNHDA and SQIVND. The CDR3 regions of human TCRbeta chains were subjected to immunosequencing. The study's processing was this. TCRs in the repertoires were compared against a reference library of SARS-CoV-2-specific TCRs that had been generated with the MIRA antigen-specificity platform. Breadth was defined as the fraction of unique TCRs that were SARS-CoV-2-associated. Depth was defined as the fraction of total T cells that were SARS-CoV-2-associated. Using the MIRA data, every spike-specific TCR was mapped to the spike region that the TCR reacted to and assigned to either a CD4 or a CD8 class. Log10-transformed breadth and depth values were compared by one-way ANOVA with Sidak's multiple comparisons tests. Sourced from immuneACCESS, this table was stored by TCRdb with only in-frame sequences that have V and J called. A share of the clones is absent; for the studies checked, an unresolved V gene accounts for under half, and the remainder has no known explanation. V, J and clone size derive from that table, while D and trimming were established from the DNA sequence. This sample holds some 84,000 clones; over 70% were observed only once. The ten largest clones add up to less than 20% of the sample.

This sample's time point label indicates: baseline before first vaccination. Vaccinee samples were obtained from the UK trials COV001 and COV002, which included a single-blind randomized controlled phase 2/3 trial of AZD1222 (ChAdOx1 nCoV-19) in healthy adults. For TCRbeta chain sequencing, PBMC samples from trial participants were taken at day 0 and at day 28 after the second dose. This clone was observed a single time. This clone's antigen is unknown. No base qualities exist here, and no much larger clone lies one base off it. The source was peripheral blood, collected on day 0 of AZD1222 vaccination. The sequence joins TRBV19 to TRBJ1-6; 7 bases in the junction line up with TRBD1. This TCR came from an adult in good health. The DNA sequence is given as TGTGCCAGTAGTAACCGACAGGGTGATAATTCACCCCTCCACTTT. Its protein product is CASSNRQGDNSPLHF.